This passage covers 18 T cell receptor beta chains from one sample sequenced in a study of shared clonotypes between healthy human individuals. In the naive CD8 group, cells lacked CD45RO and were positively selected for CCR7, so terminally differentiated effector memory CD45RA+ cells were left out. TCRdb's table, derived via immunoSEQ multiplex PCR, lists solely in-frame clones and lacks some. The table includes more than 2 million clones, about 94% detected once. Sequencing was done on a sample of naive CD8+ T cells sorted from blood. These receptors were collected from a man aged 18 to 29 in good health.

The chain carries TRBV6-5 and TRBJ1-1; no definite D call. The CDR3 covers 14 residues. Trimming removed 2 bases at V and 0 bases at J, with 7 bases between. Germline V gene lookup returns CDR1 MNHEY and CDR2 SVGAGI. The CDR3 bases are TGTGCCAGCAGTTACCGGCAGATGAACACTGAAGCTTTCTTT. As protein: CASSYRQMNTEAFF.

The rearrangement links TRBV6-5 to TRBJ1-1; weak D call: TRBD1 (6 bases). CDR3 size: 15 residues. Germline assignment: CDR1 MNHEY and CDR2 SVGAGI. V lost 6 bases to trimming and J lost 2 bases, with 16 bases between them. The CDR3 DNA reads as TGTGCCAGCAGCCGACCGGGGGGCCCTAACACTGAAGCTTTCTTT. Its protein is CASSRPGGPNTEAFF.

The chain joins TRBV1 to TRBJ1-5; TRBD1, the table's D call, was not compared with the DNA. TRBV1 is a pseudogene locus. The CDR3 loop spans 17 amino acids. The CDR3 DNA reads TGCACCAGCAGCCAGTCATCTGGGCAGAAGAGCAATCAGCCCCAGCATTTT. Translating it yields CTSSQSSGQKSNQPQHF.

The chain joins TRBV7-8 to TRBJ2-2; a possible D gene is TRBD2 (5 bases). V dropped 5 bases and J dropped 2 bases, with 24 bases sitting between them. CDR1 SGHVS and CDR2 FQNEAQ come from the germline V gene. The CDR3 loop spans 19 amino acids. The CDR3 DNA is TGTGCCAGCAGCCGGGTCATAGCACGGGGATCTATCAACACCGGGGAGCTGTTTTTT. Translated, it gives CASSRVIARGSINTGELFF.

The chain combines TRBV11-2 with TRBJ2-1, with D maybe TRBD2 (6 bases). The CDR3 extends over 15 amino acids. CDR1 is SGHAT and CDR2 is FQNNGV in the germline V gene. The germline V and J ends were trimmed by 6 bases and 5 bases, with 17 bases remaining between them. CDR3 region: CASRRLGEEHNEQFF. Here the CDR3 DNA reads TGTGCCAGCAGACGACTGGGGGAGGAACACAATGAGCAGTTCTTC.

This clone was observed once. CDR3 coding DNA: TGTGCCAGCAGCCAAGCCACTAGCGGGGGCACAGATACGCAGTATTTT. It translates to CASSQATSGGTDTQYF. The chain couples TRBV13 to TRBJ2-3; 10 positions match TRBD2. The CDR3 is 16 amino acids. Trimming removed 5 bases from V and 1 base from J; junction bases left unmatched: 6. Germline V gene sequence: CDR1 PRHDT, CDR2 FYEKMQ (reference sequence).

The CDR3: CATSRGQGASNTEAFF. As DNA, the CDR3 is TGTGCCACCAGCAGAGGACAGGGGGCGTCGAACACTGAAGCTTTCTTT. The V call is TRBV15, the J call TRBJ1-1, with 10 positions matching TRBD1. V shed 1 base, J shed 1 base, and the junction held 3 bases outside the gene matches. CDR3 size: 16 residues. CDR1 is LNHNV and CDR2 is YYDKDF in the germline V gene (reference sequence).

This rearrangement joins TRBV27 to TRBJ2-7; perhaps TRBD1 as D (5 bases). The CDR3 runs to 14 residues. The germline V gene has CDR1 MNHEY and CDR2 SMNVEV (reference sequence). V dropped 5 bases and J dropped 2 bases, with 13 bases sitting between them. CDR3 sequence (DNA): TGTGCCAGCAGTCCGACAGTCCAAGCCTACGAGCAGTACTTC. Its protein product is CASSPTVQAYEQYF.

Concerning this clone itself: The same CDR3 arises from other DNA sequences in this sample as well. This rearrangement joins TRBV19 to TRBJ2-3, with D uncertain. Trimming pared 3 bases from V and 2 bases from J, leaving 6 bases between. The CDR3 totals 13 residues. The germline V gene encodes CDR1 LNHDA and CDR2 SQIVND (reference sequence). CDR3 bases: TGTGCCAGTAGTATTCTTGACACAGATACGCAGTATTTT. Translating it yields CASSILDTDTQYF. Using reference TRBV19 and TRBJ2-3 for the parts outside the CDR3, the full variable domain is DGGITQSPKYLFRKEGQNVTLSCEQNLNHDAMYWYRQDPGQGLRLIYYSQIVNDFQKGDIAEGYSVSREKKESFPLTVTSAQKNPTAFYLCASSILDTDTQYFGPGTRLTVL.

The J gene is TRBJ2-7, the V gene TRBV11-2; 7 positions match TRBD2. CDR1 is SGHAT and CDR2 is FQNNGV in the germline V gene. The length of the CDR3 is 15 residues. V lost 0 bases, J lost 3 bases, and 5 bases stayed unmatched. The CDR3 nucleotides are TGTGCCAGCAGCTTAGAACCCGGGACTATCTACGAGCAGTACTTC. Translation: CASSLEPGTIYEQYF.

This chain joins TRBV7-2 and TRBJ2-7, with 10 bases fitting TRBD2. The CDR3 totals 17 residues. CDR1 is SGHTA, CDR2 FQGNSA, per germline. V lost 5 bases, J lost 5 bases, and 15 bases stayed unmatched. For the CDR3, the DNA is TGTGCCAGCAGCCTCACACCCCTAGCGGGAGTTGAGCACGAGCAGTACTTC. Its protein product is CASSLTPLAGVEHEQYF.

The chain has TRBV7-6 and TRBJ1-4; D possibly corresponds to TRBD1 (5 bases). V gave up 0 bases and J gave up 4 bases, with 6 bases separating them. The germline V gene encodes CDR1 SGHVS and CDR2 FNYEAQ. The CDR3 sequence is 14 residues long. As DNA, the CDR3 is TGTGCCAGCAGCTTAGCTGACAGTAATGAAAAACTGTTTTTT. Translating it yields CASSLADSNEKLFF. Full variable domain (outside the CDR3, taken from reference TRBV7-6 and TRBJ1-4): GAGVSQSPRYKVTKRGQDVALRCDPISGHVSLYWYRQALGQGPEFLTYFNYEAQQDKSGLPNDRFSAERPEGSISTLTIQRTEQRDSAMYRCASSLADSNEKLFFGSGTQLSVL.

The chain links TRBV23-1 to TRBJ2-5, with 7 nucleotides matching TRBD1. TRBV23-1 is designated an ORF whose function remains uncertain. Unmatched junction bases numbered 9, after V lost 2 bases and J lost 3 bases. This CDR3 contains 16 residues. The CDR3 sequence: CASSQPSDREEETQYF. Written as DNA, the CDR3 is TGCGCCAGCAGTCAACCCTCCGACAGGGAAGAAGAGACCCAGTACTTC.

This rearrangement joins TRBV30 to TRBJ1-1, with D hard to call. This CDR3 has 11 residues. Trimming took off 3 bases at V and 11 bases at J, with 13 bases between the two ends. The germline CDR1 and CDR2 sequences are GTSNPN and SVGIG (reference sequence). The CDR3 here is CAWSPNTPAFF. CDR3 nucleotides: TGTGCCTGGAGCCCCAACACGCCGGCTTTCTTT.

The V gene is TRBV9, the J gene TRBJ2-7; tentatively, D is TRBD2 (5 bases). The CDR3 consists of 14 residues. The germline V gene has CDR1 SGDLS and CDR2 YYNGEE. With 0 bases removed from V and 2 bases from J, the gap between germline ends came to 9 bases. The CDR3 protein is CASSVGEFTYEQYF. CDR3 bases: TGTGCCAGCAGCGTAGGGGAGTTTACCTACGAGCAGTACTTC.

The V call is TRBV5-6, the J call TRBJ1-6; D possibly corresponds to TRBD1 (5 bases). CDR3 length equals 12 residues. CDR1 and CDR2 (germline): SGHDT, YYEEEE. V shed 4 bases and J shed 16 bases, with 15 bases lying between them. The CDR3 here is CASSIGVGVLHF. The DNA of the CDR3 is TGTGCCAGCAGCATCGGCGTGGGGGTTCTCCACTTT. The full variable domain, its missing parts supplied by reference TRBV5-6 and TRBJ1-6, is DAGVTQSPTHLIKTRGQQVTLRCSPKSGHDTVSWYQQALGQGPQFIFQYYEEEERQRGNFPDRFSGHQFPNYSSELNVNALLLGDSALYLCASSIGVGVLHFGNGTRLTVT.

The V call is TRBV7-8, the J call TRBJ2-5; weak D call: TRBD2 (5 bases). V lost 5 bases, J lost 5 bases, and 18 bases lay in between. CDR1 and CDR2 from the germline V gene are SGHVS and FQNEAQ. The CDR3 totals 15 residues. CDR3 nucleotide sequence: TGTGCCAGCAGCCCTCACCCGGGTCGAGGGGAGACCCAGTACTTC. This codes for CASSPHPGRGETQYF.

This CDR3 is CASSNSVGTGELFF. CDR3 nucleotide sequence: TGCGCCAGCAGCAATTCGGTGGGCACCGGGGAGCTGTTTTTT. V and J are TRBV10-1 and TRBJ2-2; D gene unclear. With 6 bases removed from V and 4 bases from J, the gap between germline ends came to 12 bases. The CDR3 spans 14 residues. Germline V gives CDR1 WNHNN, CDR2 SYGVQD (reference sequence).